This T cell receptor (beta chain) was obtained from a study of radiotherapy plus CTLA-4 blockade in lung cancer. Study details: With around 30% of patients having disease control, objective responses were seen in roughly 18%.

Overall study results and limits: After radiotherapy and ipilimumab, tumor-derived clones expanded in peripheral blood. Response, reportedly, was best predicted by interferon-beta along with early blood T cell clone dynamics.

Enrolled patients, whose metastatic non-small-cell lung cancer was chemo-refractory, received focal radiation plus CTLA-4 blockade with ipilimumab. Data came from immunoSEQ multiplex PCR; TCRdb stores just in-frame clones and leaves some out. The sample lists under 110,000 clones, over 75% occurring once. Trimming took 2 bases from V and 3 from J, leaving 21 bases between them. Germline V gene lookup returns CDR1 SGHAT and CDR2 FQNNGV. The CDR3 is made up of 18 amino acids. A single count supports this clone. The antigen is unknown. The specimen comprised peripheral blood, sampled from a patient treated with radiotherapy plus ipilimumab. This sequence joins TRBV11-2 and TRBJ2-3; D not certain. This TCR was sampled from a human donor with non-small cell lung cancer that progressed on radiotherapy plus ipilimumab. Some clones in this sample may be carry-over from other donors' samples. As DNA, the CDR3 is TGTGCCAGCAGCTTATGGGCGTTAGGCTTTCGATCTACAGATACGCAGTATTTT. Protein product: CASSLWALGFRSTDTQYF.